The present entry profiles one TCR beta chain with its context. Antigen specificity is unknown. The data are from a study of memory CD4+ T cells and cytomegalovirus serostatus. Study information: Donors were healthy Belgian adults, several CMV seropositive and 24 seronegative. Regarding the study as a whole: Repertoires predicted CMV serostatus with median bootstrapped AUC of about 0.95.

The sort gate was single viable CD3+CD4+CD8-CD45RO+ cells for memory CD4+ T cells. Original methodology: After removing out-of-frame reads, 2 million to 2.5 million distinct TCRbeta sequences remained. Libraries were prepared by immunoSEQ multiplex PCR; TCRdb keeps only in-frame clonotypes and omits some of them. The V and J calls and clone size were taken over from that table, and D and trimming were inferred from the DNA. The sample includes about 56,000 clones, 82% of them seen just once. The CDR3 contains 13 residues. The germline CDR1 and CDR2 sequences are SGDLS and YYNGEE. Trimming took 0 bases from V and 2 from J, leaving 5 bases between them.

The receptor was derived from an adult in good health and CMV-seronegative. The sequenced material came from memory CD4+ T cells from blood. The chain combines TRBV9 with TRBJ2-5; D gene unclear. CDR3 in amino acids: CASSVGLQETQYF. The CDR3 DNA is TGTGCCAGCAGCGTAGGCCTGCAAGAGACCCAGTACTTC. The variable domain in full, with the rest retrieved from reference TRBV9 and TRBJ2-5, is DSGVTQTPKHLITATGQRVTLRCSPRSGDLSVYWYQQSLDQGLQFLIQYYNGEERAKGNILERFSAQQFPDLHSELNLSSLELGDSALYFCASSVGLQETQYFGPGTRLLVL.